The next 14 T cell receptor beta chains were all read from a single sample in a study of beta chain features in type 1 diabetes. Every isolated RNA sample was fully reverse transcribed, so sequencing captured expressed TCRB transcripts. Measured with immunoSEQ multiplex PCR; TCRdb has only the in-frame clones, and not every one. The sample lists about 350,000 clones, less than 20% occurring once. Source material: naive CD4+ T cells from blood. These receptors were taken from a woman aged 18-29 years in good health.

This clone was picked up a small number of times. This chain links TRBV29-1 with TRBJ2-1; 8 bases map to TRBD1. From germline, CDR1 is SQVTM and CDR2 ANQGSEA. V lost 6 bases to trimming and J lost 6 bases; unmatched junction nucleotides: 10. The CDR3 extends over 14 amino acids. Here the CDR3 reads CSVRDRPALNEQFF. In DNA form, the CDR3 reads TGCAGCGTCCGGGACAGGCCGGCGCTCAATGAGCAGTTCTTC.

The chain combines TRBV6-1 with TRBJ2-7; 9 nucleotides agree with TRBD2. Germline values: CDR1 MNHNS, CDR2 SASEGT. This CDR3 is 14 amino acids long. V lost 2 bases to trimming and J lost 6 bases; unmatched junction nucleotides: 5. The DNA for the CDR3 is TGTGCCAGCAGTGAACGCGGGAGGGCCTCCGAGCAGTACTTC. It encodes CASSERGRASEQYF.

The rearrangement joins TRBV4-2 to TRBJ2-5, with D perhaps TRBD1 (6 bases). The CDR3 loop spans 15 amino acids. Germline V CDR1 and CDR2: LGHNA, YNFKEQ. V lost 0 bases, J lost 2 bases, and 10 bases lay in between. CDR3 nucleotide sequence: TGTGCCAGCAGCCAAGAACAGGGCCTACAAGAGACCCAGTACTTC. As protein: CASSQEQGLQETQYF.

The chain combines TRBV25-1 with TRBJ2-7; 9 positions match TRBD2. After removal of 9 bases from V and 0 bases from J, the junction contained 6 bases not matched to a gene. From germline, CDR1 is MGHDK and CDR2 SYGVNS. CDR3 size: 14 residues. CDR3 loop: CASLAGGSSYEQYF. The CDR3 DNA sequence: TGTGCCAGTTTGGCGGGAGGGAGCTCCTACGAGCAGTACTTC.

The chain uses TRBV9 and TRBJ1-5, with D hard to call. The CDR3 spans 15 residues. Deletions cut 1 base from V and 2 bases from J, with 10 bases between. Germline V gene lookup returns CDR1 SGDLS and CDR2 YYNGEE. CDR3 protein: CASSVTGRGNQPQHF. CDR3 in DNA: TGTGCCAGCAGCGTAACGGGAAGGGGCAATCAGCCCCAGCATTTT.

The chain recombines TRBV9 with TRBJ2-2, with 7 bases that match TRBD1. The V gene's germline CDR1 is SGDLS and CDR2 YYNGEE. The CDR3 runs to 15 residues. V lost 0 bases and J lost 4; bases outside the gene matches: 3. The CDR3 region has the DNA TGTGCCAGCAGCGTAGAGGGGGCAGGCACCGGGGAGCTGTTTTTT. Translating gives CASSVEGAGTGELFF.

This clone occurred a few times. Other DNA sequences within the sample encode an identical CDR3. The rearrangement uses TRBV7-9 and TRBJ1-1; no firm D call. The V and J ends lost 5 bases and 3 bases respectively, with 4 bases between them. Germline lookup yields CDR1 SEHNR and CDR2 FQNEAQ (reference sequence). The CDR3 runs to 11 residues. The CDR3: CASSPDTEAFF. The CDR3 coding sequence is TGTGCCAGCAGCCCAGACACTGAAGCTTTCTTT.

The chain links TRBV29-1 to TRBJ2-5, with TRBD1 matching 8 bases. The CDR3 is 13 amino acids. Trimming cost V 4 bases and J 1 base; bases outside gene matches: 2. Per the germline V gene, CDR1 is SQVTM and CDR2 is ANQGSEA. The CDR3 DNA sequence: TGCAGCGTTGCCAGGGGGCTCCAAGAGACCCAGTACTTC. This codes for CSVARGLQETQYF.

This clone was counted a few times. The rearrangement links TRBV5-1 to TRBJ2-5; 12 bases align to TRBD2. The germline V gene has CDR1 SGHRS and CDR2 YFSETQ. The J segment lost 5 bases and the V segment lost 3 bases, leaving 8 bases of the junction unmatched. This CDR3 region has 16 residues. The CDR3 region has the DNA TGCGCCAGCAGCTCCGGATCTAGCGGGAGGGCCGAGACCCAGTACTTC. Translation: CASSSGSSGRAETQYF.

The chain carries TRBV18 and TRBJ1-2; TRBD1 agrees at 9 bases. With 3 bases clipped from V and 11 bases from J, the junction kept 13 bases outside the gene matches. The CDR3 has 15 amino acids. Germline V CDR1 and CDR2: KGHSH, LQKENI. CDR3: CASSPVSGQGSLYTF. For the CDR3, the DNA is TGTGCCAGCTCACCCGTCTCGGGACAGGGATCGTTGTACACCTTC.

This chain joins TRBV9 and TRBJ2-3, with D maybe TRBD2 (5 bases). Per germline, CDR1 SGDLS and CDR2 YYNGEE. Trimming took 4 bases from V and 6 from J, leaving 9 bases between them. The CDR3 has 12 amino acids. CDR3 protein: CASSSRGDTQYF. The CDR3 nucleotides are TGTGCCAGCAGCTCCCGAGGGGATACGCAGTATTTT.

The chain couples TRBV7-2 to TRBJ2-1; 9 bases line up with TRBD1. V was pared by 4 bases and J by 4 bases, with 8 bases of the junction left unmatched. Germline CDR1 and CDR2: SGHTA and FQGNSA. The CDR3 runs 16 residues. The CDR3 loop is CASSSLNRGRYNEQFF. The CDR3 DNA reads TGTGCCAGCAGCTCCCTCAACAGGGGGCGTTACAATGAGCAGTTCTTC.

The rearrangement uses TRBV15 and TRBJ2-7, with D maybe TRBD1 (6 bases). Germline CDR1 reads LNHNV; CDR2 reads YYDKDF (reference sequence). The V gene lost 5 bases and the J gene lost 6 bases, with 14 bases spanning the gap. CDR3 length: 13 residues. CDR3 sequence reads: CATSGEQGSEQYF. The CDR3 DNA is TGTGCCACCAGCGGCGAACAGGGATCCGAGCAGTACTTC.

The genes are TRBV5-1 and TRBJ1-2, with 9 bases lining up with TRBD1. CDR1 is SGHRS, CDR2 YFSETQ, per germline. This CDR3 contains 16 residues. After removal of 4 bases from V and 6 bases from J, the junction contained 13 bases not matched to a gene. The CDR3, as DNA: TGCGCCAGCAGCCAATTGCCACAGGGGGCTCAGGATGGCTACACCTTC. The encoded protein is CASSQLPQGAQDGYTF.